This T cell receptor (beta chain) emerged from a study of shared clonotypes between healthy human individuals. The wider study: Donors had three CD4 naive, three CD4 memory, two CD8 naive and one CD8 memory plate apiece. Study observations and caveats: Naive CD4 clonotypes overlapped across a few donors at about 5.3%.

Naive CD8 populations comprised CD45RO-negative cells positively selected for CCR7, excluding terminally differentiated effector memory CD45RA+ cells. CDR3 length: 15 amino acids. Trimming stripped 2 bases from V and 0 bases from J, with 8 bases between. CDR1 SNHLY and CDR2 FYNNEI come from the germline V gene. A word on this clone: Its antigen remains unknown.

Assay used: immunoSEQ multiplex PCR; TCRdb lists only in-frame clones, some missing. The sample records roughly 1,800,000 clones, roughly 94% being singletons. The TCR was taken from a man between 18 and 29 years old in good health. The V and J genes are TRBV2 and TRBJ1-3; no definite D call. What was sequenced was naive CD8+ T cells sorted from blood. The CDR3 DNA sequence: TGTGCCAGCAGTGAACCCGCCTTCTCTGGAAACACCATATATTTT. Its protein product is CASSEPAFSGNTIYF.